This T cell receptor (beta chain) was documented in a study of CD8+CD57+ T cells in acquired aplastic anemia. Researchers used genomic DNA as the template to profile TCR beta VDJ and CDR3. MiXCR, applied by TCRdb to the reads, yields one record per CDR3 protein. Among a few hundred thousand distinct CDR3 sequences listed, 45% to 65% were seen once. Sequencing involved patients with CD8+CD57+ cell expansion previously shown by flow cytometry. Trimming shortened V by 1 base and J by 2 bases, and 8 bases separated the two germline ends. The CDR3 is 14 residues long. Germline V lookup: CDR1 SEHNR, CDR2 FQNEAQ (reference sequence).

This receptor was identified in a human donor with aplastic anemia. The gene calls are TRBV7-9 and TRBJ2-5; D gene uncertain. What was sequenced was sorted CD4+, CD8+, or CD8+CD57+ T cells (not recorded which) from PBMCs. CDR3 protein: CASSLDGRQETQYF. In DNA form, the CDR3 reads TGTGCCAGCAGCTTAGATGGCAGACAAGAGACCCAGTACTTC.